This TCR beta chain stems from a study of cytomegalovirus exposure and HLA in healthy donors. The study, taken as a whole, reports: While the bulk of TCR sequences proved rare, some public TCRs turned up in many donors.

The PCR contained 60 Vbeta and 13 Jbeta primers. Libraries were prepared by immunoSEQ multiplex PCR; TCRdb keeps only in-frame clonotypes and omits some of them. This repertoire shows about 160,000 clones, about 76% found once; its top ten account for roughly 2%. All donors participated as healthy donors of bone marrow. The CDR3 contains 15 residues. CDR1 is SGDLS and CDR2 is YYNGEE in the germline V gene. V was trimmed by 0 bases and J by 4 bases, leaving 13 bases between them. Comments on this clone: Its antigen is unidentified.

This chain links TRBV9 with TRBJ1-1; possible D gene TRBD1, 5 bases. The sequenced sample consisted of PBMCs. The TCR sequence derives from a female donor in good health and CMV-seronegative. Written as DNA, the CDR3 is TGTGCCAGCAGCGTAGGGCCACACCAGGGCACTGAAGCTTTCTTT. Residues: CASSVGPHQGTEAFF.